These T cell receptor beta chains were read from a single sample in a study of shared clonotypes between healthy human individuals. Clones were read by immunoSEQ multiplex PCR, and TCRdb kept only the in-frame ones, dropping some. The sample lists 2 million to 2.5 million clones, about 94% occurring once. Sequenced input: naive CD4+ T cells sorted from blood. The receptor set was obtained from a man aged 18 to 30 in good health. Both conserved end residues are part of each CDR3. Each record gives: CDR3 DNA, CDR3 protein, V gene, J gene, clone size, D gene. D genes are given only for firm matches. Clone size is shown for a subset of rows, as once, few, many or a class of expanded clone.

cdr3_nt: TGTGCCAGCAGCTTATCACTAGCGGGATTGACCGGGGAGCTGTTTTTT
cdr3_aa: CASSLSLAGLTGELFF
v_call: TRBV7-2
j_call: TRBJ2-2
clone_size: NA
d_call: TRBD2

cdr3_nt: TGTGCCAGTAGTATAACCTCCACCAGCTATGGCTACACCTTC
cdr3_aa: CASSITSTSYGYTF
v_call: TRBV19
j_call: TRBJ1-2
clone_size: NA
d_call: NA

cdr3_nt: TGTGCCAGCAGCTTGAGAAGGCCAGGGTCGTACACTGAAGCTTTCTTT
cdr3_aa: CASSLRRPGSYTEAFF
v_call: TRBV5-4
j_call: TRBJ1-1
clone_size: NA
d_call: NA

cdr3_nt: TGTGCCAGCAGCTTACGGGGAGACTACGAGCAGTACTTC
cdr3_aa: CASSLRGDYEQYF
v_call: TRBV11-2
j_call: TRBJ2-7
clone_size: NA
d_call: NA

cdr3_nt: TGTGCCAGCAGCCCAGGTGGGGGGGGCGGGGAGACCCAGTACTTC
cdr3_aa: CASSPGGGGGETQYF
v_call: TRBV5-4
j_call: TRBJ2-5
clone_size: NA
d_call: NA

cdr3_nt: TGCGCCAGCAGCTTGATTAGCGGGAGTTCCTACAATGAGCAGTTCTTC
cdr3_aa: CASSLISGSSYNEQFF
v_call: TRBV5-1
j_call: TRBJ2-1
clone_size: NA
d_call: TRBD2

cdr3_nt: TGCGCCAGCAGCTTGGCCTTAGGGACTGCGGGAGTAGAGTACAATGAGCAGTTCTTC
cdr3_aa: CASSLALGTAGVEYNEQFF
v_call: TRBV5-1
j_call: TRBJ2-1
clone_size: NA
d_call: TRBD2

cdr3_nt: TGCGCCAGCAGCCCCCAGAGGGGGGGCCTCGAGCAGTACTTC
cdr3_aa: CASSPQRGGLEQYF
v_call: TRBV5-1
j_call: TRBJ2-7
clone_size: NA
d_call: NA

cdr3_nt: TGCGCCAGCAGCTTGGAAGGGAGGACCGATCAGCCCCAGCATTTT
cdr3_aa: CASSLEGRTDQPQHF
v_call: TRBV5-1
j_call: TRBJ1-5
clone_size: NA
d_call: NA

cdr3_nt: TGCGCCAGCAGCCAAGAATCAGGGGGTTACTCTGGAAACACCATATATTTT
cdr3_aa: CASSQESGGYSGNTIYF
v_call: TRBV4-3
j_call: TRBJ1-3
clone_size: NA
d_call: TRBD1

cdr3_nt: TGTGCCAGCTCACCGACAGTGAACGAGCAGTACTTC
cdr3_aa: CASSPTVNEQYF
v_call: TRBV18
j_call: TRBJ2-7
clone_size: NA
d_call: NA

cdr3_nt: TGTGCCAGCAGCCGAGGACAGGGAGATGGCTACACCTTC
cdr3_aa: CASSRGQGDGYTF
v_call: TRBV6-5
j_call: TRBJ1-2
clone_size: NA
d_call: TRBD1

cdr3_nt: TGTGCCAGCAGTGTCGGCGGTACGCAGTATTTT
cdr3_aa: CASSVGGTQYF
v_call: TRBV27
j_call: TRBJ2-3
clone_size: NA
d_call: NA

cdr3_nt: TGTGCCTGGAGTGTTGGTGGACTAGGTACGCAGTATTTT
cdr3_aa: CAWSVGGLGTQYF
v_call: TRBV30
j_call: TRBJ2-3
clone_size: NA
d_call: TRBD2

cdr3_nt: TGTGCCAGCAGTGGCTCGGGGGCGAGGGAGACCCAGTACTTC
cdr3_aa: CASSGSGARETQYF
v_call: TRBV28
j_call: TRBJ2-5
clone_size: NA
d_call: NA

cdr3_nt: TGTGCCAGCAGTGAACGGGCCAGTAACACCGGGGAGCTGTTTTTT
cdr3_aa: CASSERASNTGELFF
v_call: TRBV6-1
j_call: TRBJ2-2
clone_size: NA
d_call: NA

cdr3_nt: TGCGCCAGCAGCCAGGCTCAAATCCGACAGGGAAGCAATCAGCCCCAGCATTTT
cdr3_aa: CASSQAQIRQGSNQPQHF
v_call: TRBV4-1
j_call: TRBJ1-5
clone_size: NA
d_call: TRBD1

cdr3_nt: TGTGCCAGCTCACCACGGTTAGCAGGAAACACCAACTCTGGAAACACCATATATTTT
cdr3_aa: CASSPRLAGNTNSGNTIYF
v_call: TRBV18
j_call: TRBJ1-3
clone_size: NA
d_call: NA

cdr3_nt: TGTGCCATCAGTGGCGGAGAACCCGGTATGACTGAAGCTTTCTTT
cdr3_aa: CAISGGEPGMTEAFF
v_call: TRBV10-3
j_call: TRBJ1-1
clone_size: NA
d_call: NA

cdr3_nt: TGTGCCGGACCTAAAGCGGGGAATGGAAACACCATATATTTT
cdr3_aa: CAGPKAGNGNTIYF
v_call: TRBV6-6
j_call: TRBJ1-3
clone_size: NA
d_call: NA

cdr3_nt: TGTGCCTGGAGTGGAGAAGGGAGGACCTCTGGGGCCAACGTCCTGACTTTC
cdr3_aa: CAWSGEGRTSGANVLTF
v_call: TRBV30
j_call: TRBJ2-6
clone_size: NA
d_call: NA

cdr3_nt: TGTGCCAGCAGCGTAGATCTCCTCACTGAAGCTTTCTTT
cdr3_aa: CASSVDLLTEAFF
v_call: TRBV9
j_call: TRBJ1-1
clone_size: NA
d_call: NA

cdr3_nt: TGTGCCAGCAGCTTACAGGGTAACTATGGCTACACCTTC
cdr3_aa: CASSLQGNYGYTF
v_call: TRBV13
j_call: TRBJ1-2
clone_size: few
d_call: NA

cdr3_nt: TGTGCCAGCAGCTTGTGGGGGAACGGAAAACCCCAGCATTTT
cdr3_aa: CASSLWGNGKPQHF
v_call: TRBV5-6
j_call: TRBJ1-5
clone_size: NA
d_call: NA

cdr3_nt: TGTGCCAGCAGCTTGGGCTGGCTAGCGGGAGAAGATACGCAGTATTTT
cdr3_aa: CASSLGWLAGEDTQYF
v_call: TRBV5-6
j_call: TRBJ2-3
clone_size: NA
d_call: TRBD2

cdr3_nt: TGTGCCAGCAGTGAACCCGGGGGTAACTATGGCTACACCTTC
cdr3_aa: CASSEPGGNYGYTF
v_call: TRBV25-1
j_call: TRBJ1-2
clone_size: NA
d_call: NA

cdr3_nt: TGTGCCAGCACTCATCGGGAGGCGAACACCGGGGAGCTGTTTTTT
cdr3_aa: CASTHREANTGELFF
v_call: TRBV6-5
j_call: TRBJ2-2
clone_size: once
d_call: TRBD2

cdr3_nt: TGTGCCACCAGCTCGGAGCAGGGATGGGGCTCCTCTGGAAACACCATATATTTT
cdr3_aa: CATSSEQGWGSSGNTIYF
v_call: TRBV15
j_call: TRBJ1-3
clone_size: NA
d_call: NA

cdr3_nt: TGCAGTGCTGCTAAGGATGAGCAGTTCTTC
cdr3_aa: CSAAKDEQFF
v_call: TRBV20-1
j_call: TRBJ2-1
clone_size: NA
d_call: NA

cdr3_nt: TGTGCCAGCAGCAAGAGATTCCAAGAGACCCAGTACTTC
cdr3_aa: CASSKRFQETQYF
v_call: TRBV7-3
j_call: TRBJ2-5
clone_size: NA
d_call: NA

cdr3_nt: TGTGCCAGCCGCGGGGCCAATCAAGAGACCCAGTACTTC
cdr3_aa: CASRGANQETQYF
v_call: TRBV18
j_call: TRBJ2-5
clone_size: NA
d_call: NA

cdr3_nt: TGCGCCAGCCCCGGTAAACGGGTAAGGTCCTACGAGCAGTACTTC
cdr3_aa: CASPGKRVRSYEQYF
v_call: TRBV10-2
j_call: TRBJ2-7
clone_size: NA
d_call: NA

cdr3_nt: TGCAGTGCTCAACGGGACCGGCCCCAGCATTTT
cdr3_aa: CSAQRDRPQHF
v_call: TRBV20-1
j_call: TRBJ1-5
clone_size: NA
d_call: NA

cdr3_nt: TGTGCCAGCAGCTTAGAACCACCCTACGAGCAGTACTTC
cdr3_aa: CASSLEPPYEQYF
v_call: TRBV7-2
j_call: TRBJ2-7
clone_size: NA
d_call: NA

cdr3_nt: TGTGCCAGCAGTCCCGGACAGGGATACACCGGGGAGCTGTTTTTT
cdr3_aa: CASSPGQGYTGELFF
v_call: TRBV6-1
j_call: TRBJ2-2
clone_size: NA
d_call: TRBD1

cdr3_nt: TGTGCCAGCAGCTATCGGGACTCTGGGGCCAACGTCCTGACTTTC
cdr3_aa: CASSYRDSGANVLTF
v_call: TRBV5-6
j_call: TRBJ2-6
clone_size: NA
d_call: NA

cdr3_nt: TGCGCCAGCAGCCAAGGGCTAGGAGGAACCTACGAGCAGTACTTC
cdr3_aa: CASSQGLGGTYEQYF
v_call: TRBV4-3
j_call: TRBJ2-7
clone_size: NA
d_call: NA

cdr3_nt: TGTGCCAGCAGTGGGGGGGTCCGCAATCAGCCCCAGCATTTT
cdr3_aa: CASSGGVRNQPQHF
v_call: TRBV6-1
j_call: TRBJ1-5
clone_size: NA
d_call: NA

cdr3_nt: TGTGCCAGCGGAGTAAACTATGGCTACACCTTC
cdr3_aa: CASGVNYGYTF
v_call: TRBV6-5
j_call: TRBJ1-2
clone_size: NA
d_call: NA

cdr3_nt: TGTGCCAGCAGTGAAGGAGGGAATAGCAATCAGCCCCAGCATTTT
cdr3_aa: CASSEGGNSNQPQHF
v_call: TRBV2
j_call: TRBJ1-5
clone_size: NA
d_call: NA

cdr3_nt: TGTGCCAGCAGCGTCGGGGGAGGAAGCTCTGGAAACACCATATATTTT
cdr3_aa: CASSVGGGSSGNTIYF
v_call: TRBV28
j_call: TRBJ1-3
clone_size: NA
d_call: NA

cdr3_nt: TGTGCCAGCTCACCATACAGGGGCAACGAAAAACTGTTTTTT
cdr3_aa: CASSPYRGNEKLFF
v_call: TRBV18
j_call: TRBJ1-4
clone_size: NA
d_call: TRBD1

cdr3_nt: TGTGCCAGCAGTAGGGACAGGGGTAATTCACCCCTCCACTTT
cdr3_aa: CASSRDRGNSPLHF
v_call: TRBV6-5
j_call: TRBJ1-6
clone_size: once
d_call: TRBD1

cdr3_nt: TGTGCCAGCAGTACCGGGGCAGGGGAAGAGACCCAGTACTTC
cdr3_aa: CASSTGAGEETQYF
v_call: TRBV6-1
j_call: TRBJ2-5
clone_size: NA
d_call: NA

cdr3_nt: TGTGCCAGCAGCGGACTAATACAAGAGACCCAGTACTTC
cdr3_aa: CASSGLIQETQYF
v_call: TRBV7-9
j_call: TRBJ2-5
clone_size: NA
d_call: NA

cdr3_nt: TGTGCCAGCAGCCCCGGGGGAAATGAGCAGTTCTTC
cdr3_aa: CASSPGGNEQFF
v_call: TRBV7-3
j_call: TRBJ2-1
clone_size: NA
d_call: NA

cdr3_nt: TGTGCCTGGAGTCTCGGGGTCGCTGAAGCTTTCTTT
cdr3_aa: CAWSLGVAEAFF
v_call: TRBV30
j_call: TRBJ1-1
clone_size: NA
d_call: NA

cdr3_nt: TGTGCCAGCAGCCCTTCGGGAGGGGATAAAGCTTTCTTT
cdr3_aa: CASSPSGGDKAFF
v_call: TRBV7-2
j_call: TRBJ1-1
clone_size: NA
d_call: NA

cdr3_nt: TGTGCCAGCAGTCTGGCGTACAATGAGCAGTTCTTC
cdr3_aa: CASSLAYNEQFF
v_call: TRBV7-2
j_call: TRBJ2-1
clone_size: NA
d_call: NA

cdr3_nt: TGTGCCAGCAGTGACGGGACAGGTCTTACCGACGAGCAGTACTTC
cdr3_aa: CASSDGTGLTDEQYF
v_call: TRBV2
j_call: TRBJ2-7
clone_size: NA
d_call: TRBD1